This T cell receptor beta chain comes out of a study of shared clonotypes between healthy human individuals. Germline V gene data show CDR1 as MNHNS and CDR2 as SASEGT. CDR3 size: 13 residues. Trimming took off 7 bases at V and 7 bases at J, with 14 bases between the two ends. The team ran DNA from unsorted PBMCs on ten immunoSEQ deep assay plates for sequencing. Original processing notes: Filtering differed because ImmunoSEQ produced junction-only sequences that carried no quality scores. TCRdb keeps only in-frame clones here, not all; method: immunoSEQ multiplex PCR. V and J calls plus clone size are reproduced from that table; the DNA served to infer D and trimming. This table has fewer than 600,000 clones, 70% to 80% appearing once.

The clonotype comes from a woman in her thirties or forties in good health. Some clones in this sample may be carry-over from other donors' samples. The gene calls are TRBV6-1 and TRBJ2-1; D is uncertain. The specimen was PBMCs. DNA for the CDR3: TGTGCCAGCACTCCCCAGGTCCAGAATGAGCAGTTCTTC. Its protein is CASTPQVQNEQFF.